This T cell receptor (beta chain) was recorded in a study of CD8+ T cells in alopecia areata. General study findings and limits: Lesional scalp displayed greater clonality than normal scalp, most notably in alopecia totalis/universalis.

From germline, CDR1 is MNHEY and CDR2 SMNVEV (reference sequence). This CDR3 spans 16 amino acids. Losses at the gene ends were 4 bases for V and 0 bases for J; bases not matched to a gene: 8. cDNA reverse transcribed from extracted RNA served as the sequencing template. Data came from immunoSEQ multiplex PCR; TCRdb stores just in-frame clones and leaves some out. The sample has 100,000 to 130,000 clones, about 60% seen once. On this clone: Its antigen is currently unknown.

Peripheral blood samples and lesional scalp punch biopsies were obtained from alopecia areata patients. Both CD4+ and CD8+ T cells were separated by sorting PBMCs. The sample was NKG2D-low CD8+ T cells sorted from blood. The J gene is TRBJ2-7, the V gene TRBV27; 8 bases align to TRBD2. This clonotype was obtained from a human donor with alopecia areata. CDR3 region: CASSSEREWPSYEQYF. The CDR3 bases are TGTGCCAGCAGTTCGGAGCGGGAGTGGCCCTCCTACGAGCAGTACTTC.